The entry that follows covers one TCR beta chain sequence. Its antigen is still unknown. The study separated CD4+ cells into CD45RA+ naive and CD45RA-negative memory subsets. The data are from a study of shared clonotypes between healthy human individuals. Study background: The donors, two women and three men, were aged 18 to 49. There were three CD4 naive, three CD4 memory, two CD8 naive and one CD8 memory plates per donor. Study-wide results and limits: Non-shared clonotypes showed lower generation probabilities than clonotypes common to all four donors.

This table comes from immunoSEQ multiplex PCR, and its TCRdb copy is limited to in-frame clones, with some not included. The sample lists some 350,000 clones; around 74% were seen once. The sample consisted of memory CD4+ T cells sorted from blood. The subset is: CD45RA-negative fraction. This clonotype was sampled from a man aged 30 to 39 in good health.

CDR3 DNA: TGCGCCAGCAGCCACCTGGGGACTAGCGAAAACGAGCAGTACTTC. It encodes CASSHLGTSENEQYF. The J gene is TRBJ2-7, the V gene TRBV4-1; 10 nucleotides line up with TRBD2. CDR1 and CDR2 (germline): MGHRA, YSYEKL. There are 15 residues in the CDR3. Trimming cost V 3 bases and J 5 bases; bases outside gene matches: 7.